This T cell receptor beta chain was identified during a study of CD8+ T cells in alopecia areata. For the study at large: Each of the treated patients was given oral tofacitinib, 5 to 10 mg twice daily, for moderate-to-severe alopecia areata. Study observations and caveats: Higher clonality and more expanded CD8+ clones appeared in lesional than normal scalp. Many expanded lesional clones persisted during tofacitinib (in both scalp and blood).

This sample's treatment: oral pan-JAK inhibitor, 5-10 mg twice daily. It was from alopecia areata patients that lesional scalp punch biopsies and peripheral blood were collected. V lost 3 bases and J lost 5, with 10 bases in between. CDR1 is SGHAT, CDR2 FQNNGV, per germline. The length of the CDR3 is 13 residues. Reverse transcription of extracted RNA yielded cDNA, which provided the sequencing template. The protocol was immunoSEQ multiplex PCR, while the TCRdb copy is restricted to in-frame clones and leaves out a portion. The sample carries around 300,000 clones, around 64% recorded once. About this clone itself: The antigen is not known.

This sequence joins TRBV11-2 and TRBJ2-5; D tentatively fits TRBD1 or TRBD2 (5 bases each). This sample comprised CD4+ T cells sorted from blood, obtained at week 52, from a patient treated with tofacitinib. This sequence originates from a human donor with alopecia areata. In DNA form, the CDR3 reads TGTGCCAGCAGCTTCGGGGCCCGGGAGACCCAGTACTTC. The encoded protein is CASSFGARETQYF.